A selection of T cell receptor beta chains follows, all from one sample in a study of blood T cells in healthy people across ages. TCRdb called the 5' RACE reads again in MiXCR, with one record for every CDR3 protein. The top ten clones hold roughly 13% of a sample with about a million distinct CDR3 sequences, under 40% of them seen once. The sequencing sample was made of blood. Every receptor here comes from a man aged 18 to 35 in good health. CDR3s include the opening cysteine and the closing phenylalanine or tryptophan. A D gene is named only where the DNA matches it firmly. The size field is filled for only some rows; it gives once, few, many or a size class.

CDR3 DNA	CDR3 protein	D gene	V gene	clone size	J gene
TGTGCCAGCAGCTTAATCCCGACAGGGGGTGCGAACACTGAAGCTTTCTTT	CASSLIPTGGANTEAFF	TRBD1	TRBV7-3	-	TRBJ1-1
TGTGCCAGCAGTGAAGGATTAGCCAAAAACATTCAGTACTTC	CASSEGLAKNIQYF	-	TRBV6-1	-	TRBJ2-4
TGCGCCAGCAGCTTGGACCTGGGGAATGAAAAACTGTTTTTT	CASSLDLGNEKLFF	-	TRBV5-1	-	TRBJ1-4
TGTGCCAGCAGCGTAGTAGGTGGGGCCGGTGAGCAGTACTTC	CASSVVGGAGEQYF	-	TRBV9	-	TRBJ2-5
TGTGCCAGCAGCCCCATCGGGGAGGCTGAAGCTTTCTTT	CASSPIGEAEAFF	-	TRBV14	-	TRBJ1-1
TGCGCCAGCAGCCATTCGACAGAGGTCTTCGAGCAGTACTTC	CASSHSTEVFEQYF	-	TRBV4-3	few	TRBJ2-7
TGCGGTGCAGGGGACAGGAAAGAGACCCAGTACTTC	CGAGDRKETQYF	TRBD1	TRBV20-1	-	TRBJ2-5
TGTGCCAGCAGTTTCAGCTCGGCTACGCAGTATTTT	CASSFSSATQYF	-	TRBV12-3/TRBV12-4	-	TRBJ2-3
TGTGCCAGCAGTTATAGTCGGGTCCCGCCTGAAGCTTTCTTT	CASSYSRVPPEAFF	-	TRBV6-2/TRBV6-3	-	TRBJ1-1
TGCGCCAGCAGCTTGGACGGCCCGGACGGCGGTGAAGCTTTCTTT	CASSLDGPDGGEAFF	-	TRBV5-1	few	TRBJ1-1
TGTGCCAGCAGTGAGCTTGCGGGACCCCAAAGGGAGACCCAGTACTTC	CASSELAGPQRETQYF	-	TRBV25-1	-	TRBJ2-5
TGCGCCAGCAGCCAAGATCACTGGTCTGGGGCCAACGTCCTGACTTTC	CASSQDHWSGANVLTF	-	TRBV4-3	few	TRBJ2-6
TGCAGCGTTGGGCGGGGTCGGACTGAAGCTTTCTTT	CSVGRGRTEAFF	-	TRBV29-1	-	TRBJ1-1
TGTGCCAGCAGCCCGAGGCCGACAGGTCTACCTAACTATGGCTACACCTTC	CASSPRPTGLPNYGYTF	-	TRBV7-9	few	TRBJ1-2
TGTGCTAGTGGTGGTGGACGATGGGGGGGGGGAGATACGCAGTATTTT	CASGGGRWGGGDTQYF	TRBD2	TRBV12-5	-	TRBJ2-3
TGTGCCAGCAACCTCGGGTCGAACACTGAAGCTTTCTTT	CASNLGSNTEAFF	-	TRBV27	-	TRBJ1-1
TGTGCCAGCAGCTTATTAGGCGGACAGGTCCGAGAGAACCAGTACTTC	CASSLLGGQVRENQYF	TRBD1	TRBV7-9	few	TRBJ2-5
TGTGCCAGCGGACGCCTGACTAGCGGGGGGACATCCTACAATGAGCAGTTCTTC	CASGRLTSGGTSYNEQFF	TRBD2	TRBV6-2/TRBV6-3	few	TRBJ2-1